A single sample is the source of the 25 T cell receptor beta chains below, sequenced in a study of blood T cell repertoires in COVID-19. This table comes from immunoSEQ multiplex PCR, and its TCRdb copy is limited to in-frame clones, with some not included. Here the sample spans just over 300,000 clones, around 86% being singletons. The sample consisted of PBMCs or T cells enriched from blood (not recorded which). All receptors derive from a man aged 25-45 years who had recovered from COVID-19.

The chain links TRBV5-8 to TRBJ1-2, with 9 bases lining up with TRBD1. Unmatched junction bases numbered 4, after V lost 0 bases and J lost 7 bases. This CDR3 has 14 residues. The germline CDR1 and CDR2 sequences are SGHTS and YDEGEE. CDR3 sequence (DNA): TGTGCCAGCAGCTTGGTCTGGGGACAGGGTGGCTACACCTTC. Residues: CASSLVWGQGGYTF.

CDR3 amino acids: CATSGGQTSTDTQYF. CDR3 nucleotides: TGCGCCACCTCGGGAGGACAGACTAGCACAGATACGCAGTATTTT. This rearrangement joins TRBV5-1 to TRBJ2-3, with a weak D call TRBD2 (7 bases). Germline V CDR1 and CDR2: SGHRS, YFSETQ. The length of the CDR3 is 15 residues. Trimming stripped 9 bases from V and 0 bases from J, with 17 bases between.

A few counts support this clone. One end of the junction varies from germline; a read error may be responsible. This chain links TRBV28 with TRBJ1-6, with a weak D call TRBD1 (5 bases). Germline lookup yields CDR1 MDHEN and CDR2 SYDVKM. The CDR3 runs to 12 residues. CDR3 bases: TGTGCCAGCAGTCCGCGACAGTTCACCCCTTTCTTT. Protein: CASSPRQFTPFF.

There are a few counts of this clone. Other DNA sequences in the same sample also yield this CDR3. This rearrangement joins TRBV18 to TRBJ2-7; 9 bases agree with TRBD1. The CDR3 is 14 residues long. CDR1 and CDR2 from the germline V gene are KGHSH and LQKENI. V was clipped by 3 bases and J by 1 base; unmatched bases: 1. The CDR3 DNA is TGTGCCAGCTCACCCGGGACAGGGTCCTACGAGCAGTACTTC. Amino acids: CASSPGTGSYEQYF. Looking up the rest from reference TRBV18 and TRBJ2-7 gives the full variable domain: NAGVMQNPRHLVRRRGQEARLRCSPMKGHSHVYWYRQLPEEGLKFMVYLQKENIIDESGMPKERFSAEFPKEGPSILRIQQVVRGDSAAYFCASSPGTGSYEQYFGPGTRLTVT.

The chain links TRBV2 to TRBJ1-1, with TRBD1 identical over 9 bases. The V gene end was trimmed by 2 bases and the J gene end by 1 base; junction bases not matched to a gene: 2. The CDR3 runs 15 residues. Germline values: CDR1 SNHLY, CDR2 FYNNEI. CDR3 nucleotide sequence: TGTGCCAGCAGTGAAAAGGGACAGGGGAACACTGAAGCTTTCTTT. It yields the protein CASSEKGQGNTEAFF.

The chain uses TRBV29-1 and TRBJ2-1, with 13 bases fitting TRBD2. Germline V gene data show CDR1 as SQVTM and CDR2 as ANQGSEA. The ends lost 4 bases at V and 2 bases at J; junction bases unmatched: 5. This CDR3 is 16 amino acids long. The CDR3, as DNA: TGCAGCGTTGTACTAGCGGGAGGGCCGACCTACAATGAGCAGTTCTTC. Encoded protein: CSVVLAGGPTYNEQFF.

The chain carries TRBV3-1 (or the pseudogene TRBV3-2) and TRBJ2-7; a possible D gene is TRBD1 (6 bases). Trimming took 6 bases from V and 0 from J, leaving 18 bases between them. Germline V lookup: CDR1 LGHDT, CDR2 YNNKEL (reference sequence). The CDR3 length is 16 residues. The CDR3 bases are TGTGCCAGCAGGGGAAGAGGCGACAGGTACTCCTACGAGCAGTACTTC. It encodes CASRGRGDRYSYEQYF.

The chain couples TRBV12-3 or TRBV12-4 to TRBJ1-5; D might be TRBD1 (5 bases). The CDR3 length is 12 residues. V lost 7 bases and J lost 6, with 10 bases in between. The CDR3 here is CASNRGGQPQHF. For the CDR3, the DNA is TGTGCCAGCAATCGGGGGGGTCAGCCCCAGCATTTT.

J is TRBJ2-1 and V is TRBV7-9; 9 nucleotides align to TRBD2. The CDR3 runs 16 residues. Germline V gives CDR1 SEHNR, CDR2 FQNEAQ (reference sequence). The J segment lost 8 bases and the V segment lost 4 bases, leaving 12 bases of the junction unmatched. The CDR3 nucleotides are TGTGCCAGCAGCTATGCCGGGACTAGCTTTATCGATGAGCAGTTCTTC. Translation gives CASSYAGTSFIDEQFF. The full variable domain, its missing parts supplied by reference TRBV7-9 and TRBJ2-1, is DTGVSQNPRHKITKRGQNVTFRCDPISEHNRLYWYRQTLGQGPEFLTYFQNEAQLEKSRLLSDRFSAERPKGSFSTLEIQRTEQGDSAMYLCASSYAGTSFIDEQFFGPGTRLTVL.

DNA for the CDR3: TGTGCCAGCAGCTTAGTTGCGGGCGTGGACCAGCCCCAGCATTTT. Protein sequence: CASSLVAGVDQPQHF. The chain couples TRBV11-2 to TRBJ1-5; D gene unclear. This CDR3 spans 15 amino acids. CDR1 SGHAT and CDR2 FQNNGV come from the germline V gene. V was shortened by 1 base and J by 7 bases, with 14 bases between the two germline ends.

This chain connects TRBV11-3 to TRBJ2-1; TRBD1 might be the D (5 bases). The V gene lost 1 base and the J gene lost 6 bases, with 10 bases spanning the gap. This CDR3 contains 14 residues. Germline V gene lookup returns CDR1 SGHNT and CDR2 YENEEA. CDR3 in amino acids: CASSLGQGTNEQFF. DNA of the CDR3: TGTGCCAGCAGCTTAGGGCAGGGAACCAATGAGCAGTTCTTC.

The genes are TRBV19 and TRBJ1-5; 7 nucleotides align to TRBD1. The germline V gene has CDR1 LNHDA and CDR2 SQIVND (reference sequence). Losses at the gene ends were 5 bases for V and 4 bases for J; bases not matched to a gene: 8. This CDR3 is built from 15 residues. CDR3 nucleotides: TGTGCCAGTAGTTTAGGGGGCGCCGGGAATCAGCCCCAGCATTTT. Protein: CASSLGGAGNQPQHF.

This sequence joins TRBV9 and TRBJ2-5; 9 positions agree with TRBD1. This CDR3 is built from 16 residues. The germline CDR1 and CDR2 sequences are SGDLS and YYNGEE. The V segment lost 2 bases and the J segment 5 bases; nucleotides outside the gene matches: 10. CDR3 DNA sequence: TGTGCCAGCAGCGTGTTCGGGACAGGGAACGGGGAGACCCAGTACTTC. Translation gives CASSVFGTGNGETQYF.

The V and J genes are TRBV6-5 and TRBJ2-7; D perhaps matches TRBD2 (6 bases). V was trimmed by 8 bases and J by 0 bases, leaving 8 bases between them. The CDR3 runs 12 residues. CDR1 and CDR2 from the germline V gene are MNHEY and SVGAGI. CDR3 sequence: CASAGSSYEQYF. DNA of the CDR3: TGTGCCAGCGCGGGATCCTCCTACGAGCAGTACTTC.

The chain combines TRBV5-1 with TRBJ2-3; TRBD1 is a possible D gene (6 bases). Germline V gene data show CDR1 as SGHRS and CDR2 as YFSETQ. V was trimmed by 3 bases and J by 6 bases, leaving 14 bases between them. This CDR3 has 14 residues. CDR3 sequence reads: CASSSSSRGDTQYF. For the CDR3, the DNA is TGCGCCAGCAGCTCCTCCTCCAGGGGTGATACGCAGTATTTT.

This chain joins TRBV9 and TRBJ2-1, with TRBD2 matching 8 bases. Unmatched junction bases numbered 8, after V lost 4 bases and J lost 5 bases. Looked up from germline, CDR1 is SGDLS and CDR2 is YYNGEE. This CDR3 is built from 15 residues. CDR3 residues: CASSTRLANNNEQFF. The CDR3 coding sequence is TGTGCCAGCAGCACCCGACTAGCGAATAACAATGAGCAGTTCTTC.

This chain connects TRBV28 to TRBJ2-7; a weak D match, TRBD2 (5 bases). The CDR3 loop spans 13 amino acids. CDR1 is MDHEN and CDR2 is SYDVKM in the germline V gene. V lost 1 base to trimming and J lost 6 bases, with 10 bases between them. The CDR3 DNA follows: TGTGCCAGCAGTTTATTGGCGGGTCGCGAGCAGTACTTC. Translating it yields CASSLLAGREQYF.

This rearrangement joins TRBV10-1 to TRBJ2-3; weak D call: TRBD2 (5 bases). Germline CDR1 WNHNN, CDR2 SYGVQD (reference sequence). V gave up 5 bases and J gave up 3 bases, with 12 bases separating them. This CDR3 is 14 amino acids long. CDR3 amino acids: CASSTRALTDTQYF. Written as DNA, the CDR3 is TGCGCCAGCAGTACTAGAGCGTTGACAGATACGCAGTATTTT.

The CDR3 sequence is CASSSGRTTKETQYF. In DNA form, the CDR3 reads TGCGCCAGCAGCTCCGGACGGACTACCAAAGAGACCCAGTACTTC. V usage is TRBV5-1 and J usage is TRBJ2-5; a possible D gene is TRBD2 (6 bases). CDR1 is SGHRS and CDR2 is YFSETQ in the germline V gene. Between the trimmed V and J ends, which lost 3 bases and 3 bases, there was a span of 15 bases. There are 15 residues in the CDR3.

V is TRBV12-5 and J is TRBJ2-1; 10 bases are a match to TRBD1. The CDR3 spans 16 residues. Germline V gene lookup returns CDR1 LGHNT and CDR2 FRNRAP. The ends lost 1 base at V and 8 bases at J; junction bases unmatched: 8. As DNA, the CDR3 is TGTGCTAGTGGTTTGGCCCGGGGACAGGGGTTCGATGAGCAGTTCTTC. This encodes CASGLARGQGFDEQFF. Supplemented by reference TRBV12-5 and TRBJ2-1, the full variable domain reads DARVTQTPRHKVTEMGQEVTMRCQPILGHNTVFWYRQTMMQGLELLAYFRNRAPLDDSGMPKDRFSAEMPDATLATLKIQPSEPRDSAVYFCASGLARGQGFDEQFFGPGTRLTVL.

V usage is TRBV16 and J usage is TRBJ1-2; 9 bases agree with TRBD1. The CDR3 covers 17 residues. J gave up 0 bases and V 4 bases, and 9 bases lay outside the gene matches. Germline CDR1 and CDR2: KGHSY and FQNENV. Here the CDR3 reads CASSLRQGGTANYGYTF. CDR3 DNA sequence: TGTGCCAGCAGCCTCCGACAGGGGGGGACAGCTAACTATGGCTACACCTTC.

This chain connects TRBV11-2 to TRBJ2-7; 12 bases align to TRBD2. With 1 base clipped from V and 5 bases from J, the junction kept 12 bases outside the gene matches. The CDR3 spans 18 residues. Germline V gene sequence: CDR1 SGHAT, CDR2 FQNNGV. CDR3 residues: CASSLGGASGRAGDEQYF. The CDR3 DNA reads as TGTGCCAGCAGCTTAGGAGGCGCTAGCGGGAGGGCCGGGGACGAGCAGTACTTC. Variable domain in full (rest from reference TRBV11-2 and TRBJ2-7): EAGVAQSPRYKIIEKRQSVAFWCNPISGHATLYWYQQILGQGPKLLIQFQNNGVVDDSQLPKDRFSAERLKGVDSTLKIQPAKLEDSAVYLCASSLGGASGRAGDEQYFGPGTRLTVT.

This chain links TRBV18 with TRBJ1-5; D possibly corresponds to TRBD1 (5 bases). With 2 bases removed from V and 1 base from J, the gap between germline ends came to 12 bases. The CDR3 has 16 residues. In germline, CDR1 is KGHSH, CDR2 LQKENI. CDR3 bases: TGTGCCAGCTCACCAGGTGCGGAGGGGAGCAATCAGCCCCAGCATTTT. As protein: CASSPGAEGSNQPQHF. The complete variable domain, with remaining parts taken from reference TRBV18 and TRBJ1-5, reads NAGVMQNPRHLVRRRGQEARLRCSPMKGHSHVYWYRQLPEEGLKFMVYLQKENIIDESGMPKERFSAEFPKEGPSILRIQQVVRGDSAAYFCASSPGAEGSNQPQHFGDGTRLSIL.

Turning to this clone: Other DNA sequences from this sample encode an identical CDR3 as well. The rearrangement links TRBV5-4 to TRBJ1-2; 7 positions match TRBD1. This CDR3 contains 13 residues. V dropped 3 bases and J dropped 5; count of bases not matched to a gene: 4. CDR1 and CDR2 (germline): SGHNT, YYREEE (reference sequence). The CDR3 loop reads CASSSGTAYGYTF. The CDR3 DNA reads as TGTGCCAGCAGCTCCGGGACAGCTTATGGCTACACCTTC.

The chain couples TRBV27 to TRBJ1-2; 7 bases match TRBD1. CDR1 is MNHEY, CDR2 SMNVEV, per germline (reference sequence). The length of the CDR3 is 13 residues. The V gene end was trimmed by 7 bases and the J gene end by 10 bases; junction bases not matched to a gene: 12. The CDR3 region has the DNA TGTGCCAGCACCCCCCCAGACAGGGCTTTCTACACCTTC. Translating gives CASTPPDRAFYTF.